Presented here are 30 T cell receptor beta chains from one specimen sequenced in a study of blood T cell repertoires in COVID-19. Profiling relied on immunoSEQ multiplex PCR, and the TCRdb table lists in-frame clones only, not all of them. Here the sample spans about 70,000 clones, roughly 85% being singletons. Sequenced: peripheral blood. The receptors derive from a man older than 75 with acute or convalescent COVID-19.

This chain uses TRBV7-2 with TRBJ2-2; D may be TRBD2 (5 bases). CDR3 length: 14 residues. Trimming took 5 bases from V and 3 from J, leaving 10 bases between them. Germline values: CDR1 SGHTA, CDR2 FQGNSA. The CDR3 bases are TGTGCCAGCAGCCCGGGGTCGTACACCGGGGAGCTGTTTTTT. As protein: CASSPGSYTGELFF. The full variable domain, with the rest looked up from reference TRBV7-2 and TRBJ2-2, is GAGVSQSPSNKVTEKGKDVELRCDPISGHTALYWYRQSLGQGLEFLIYFQGNSAPDKSGLPSDRFSAERTGGSVSTLTIQRTQQEDSAVYLCASSPGSYTGELFFGEGSRLTVL.

This clone came up a few times. This sequence joins TRBV7-2 and TRBJ1-5; D is undetermined. V was pared by 3 bases and J by 3 bases, with 12 bases between. This CDR3 is 15 amino acids long. The germline gives CDR1 SGHTA, CDR2 FQGNSA. The CDR3 loop reads CASSFEGAPNQPQHF. CDR3 bases: TGTGCCAGCAGCTTCGAGGGAGCCCCCAATCAGCCCCAGCATTTT.

The chain joins TRBV7-9 to TRBJ2-1; 7 nucleotides match TRBD2. CDR3 length: 15 residues. CDR1 and CDR2 (germline): SEHNR, FQNEAQ (reference sequence). The junction had 12 bases not matched to a gene; V was cut back by 4 bases and J by 9 bases. This chain's CDR3 is CASSSLGGFTGEQFF. As DNA, the CDR3 is TGTGCCAGCAGCTCCCTGGGGGGGTTTACTGGTGAGCAGTTCTTC.

The chain recombines TRBV6-2 or TRBV6-3 with TRBJ1-1; 9 nucleotides match TRBD1. The trim removed 2 bases at V and 4 bases at J, leaving 2 bases unmatched. The CDR3 has 14 residues. CDR1 is MNHEY and CDR2 is SVGEGT in the germline V gene. CDR3 sequence (DNA): TGTGCCAGCAGTTACGACAGGGGGAGCACTGAAGCTTTCTTT. Protein sequence: CASSYDRGSTEAFF.

The V call is TRBV7-6, the J call TRBJ1-5; tentatively, D is TRBD1 (5 bases). The CDR3 runs to 12 residues. From germline, CDR1 is SGHVS and CDR2 FNYEAQ. Trimming shortened V by 4 bases and J by 6 bases, and 7 bases separated the two germline ends. DNA of the CDR3: TGTGCCAGCAGCTCTAGGGGTCAGCCCCAGCATTTT. Translated, it gives CASSSRGQPQHF.

CDR3 residues: CASGLVIGQLTNGYTF. The CDR3 bases are TGTGCTAGTGGTTTGGTAATAGGACAGCTAACGAATGGCTACACCTTC. The rearrangement joins TRBV12-5 to TRBJ1-2; possible D gene TRBD1, 6 bases. The V end was cut by 0 bases, the J end by 6 bases, with 17 bases between. Per germline, CDR1 LGHNT and CDR2 FRNRAP. The CDR3 sequence is 16 residues long.

The chain couples TRBV28 to TRBJ1-1, with unresolved D. The CDR3 spans 12 residues. The germline V gene encodes CDR1 MDHEN and CDR2 SYDVKM. Trimming pared 6 bases from V and 5 bases from J, leaving 10 bases between. This chain's CDR3 is CASSRGETEAFF. The CDR3 DNA follows: TGTGCCAGCAGCCGGGGTGAGACTGAAGCTTTCTTT.

The chain recombines TRBV19 with TRBJ1-5; D is ambiguous. The CDR3 sequence is 14 residues long. Trimming removed 2 bases from V and 4 bases from J, with 9 bases in between. Germline CDR1 reads LNHDA; CDR2 reads SQIVND (reference sequence). The DNA for the CDR3 is TGTGCCAGTAGTATATTTACACCGAATCAGCCCCAGCATTTT. This encodes CASSIFTPNQPQHF.

The chain carries TRBV19 and TRBJ1-3; 7 nucleotides align to TRBD1. There are 17 residues in the CDR3. The junction had 9 bases not matched to a gene; V was cut back by 2 bases and J by 2 bases. CDR1 is LNHDA and CDR2 is SQIVND in the germline V gene (reference sequence). CDR3 sequence (DNA): TGTGCCAGTAGTATAACGGGGACAGCTCTCACTGGAAACACCATATATTTT. Protein sequence: CASSITGTALTGNTIYF.

The chain's CDR3 is CASSYSGTSSYEQYF. The CDR3 DNA reads TGTGCCAGCAGTTACTCCGGGACTAGCTCCTACGAGCAGTACTTC. The rearrangement joins TRBV6-2 or TRBV6-3 to TRBJ2-7, with 8 bases that match TRBD2. V lost 0 bases, J lost 0 bases, and 1 base stayed unmatched. Germline CDR1 and CDR2: MNHEY and SVGEGT. The CDR3 spans 15 residues.

Here the CDR3 reads CASSQFQAGIYEQYF. DNA of the CDR3: TGCGCCAGCAGCCAATTTCAAGCGGGAATCTACGAGCAGTACTTC. This chain uses TRBV4-3 with TRBJ2-7, with TRBD2 matching 7 bases. Germline V gene data show CDR1 as LGHNA and CDR2 as YSLEER. This CDR3 spans 15 amino acids. The ends lost 2 bases at V and 3 bases at J; junction bases unmatched: 7.

The V gene is TRBV5-5, the J gene TRBJ1-2; TRBD1 matches 8 bases. Germline lookup yields CDR1 SGHKS and CDR2 YYEKEE (reference sequence). The length of the CDR3 is 14 residues. J gave up 8 bases and V 3 bases, and 9 bases lay outside the gene matches. The CDR3 nucleotides are TGTGCCAGCAGCTCGGAGAGGACAGGGTACGGCTACACCTTC. As protein: CASSSERTGYGYTF.

The rearrangement links TRBV4-3 to TRBJ1-2; 7 bases agree with TRBD1. V was pared by 1 base and J by 0 bases, with 8 bases of the junction left unmatched. Per the germline V gene, CDR1 is LGHNA and CDR2 is YSLEER. The length of the CDR3 is 17 residues. For the CDR3, the DNA is TGCGCCAGCAGCCAAGTCCCCGGGACAGACGCTAACTATGGCTACACCTTC. Translation gives CASSQVPGTDANYGYTF.

The chain links TRBV5-1 to TRBJ1-1, with D possibly matching TRBD1 (6 bases). CDR1 is SGHRS, CDR2 YFSETQ, per germline. The CDR3 has 13 residues. V was pared by 2 bases and J by 5 bases, with 10 bases between. The CDR3 protein is CASSLQGGTEAFF. The CDR3 DNA is TGCGCCAGCAGCTTACAGGGAGGGACTGAAGCTTTCTTT. Full variable domain (outside the CDR3, taken from reference TRBV5-1 and TRBJ1-1): KAGVTQTPRYLIKTRGQQVTLSCSPISGHRSVSWYQQTPGQGLQFLFEYFSETQRNKGNFPGRFSGRQFSNSRSEMNVSTLELGDSALYLCASSLQGGTEAFFGQGTRLTVV.

V gene TRBV9 combines with J gene TRBJ2-7; 11 bases align to TRBD2. The CDR3 extends over 15 amino acids. Looked up from germline, CDR1 is SGDLS and CDR2 is YYNGEE. Unmatched junction bases numbered 5, after V lost 2 bases and J lost 4 bases. In DNA, the CDR3 is TGTGCCAGCAGCGTTTCACTAGCGGGAGTATACGAGCAGTACTTC. The encoded protein is CASSVSLAGVYEQYF.

The gene calls are TRBV12-3 or TRBV12-4 and TRBJ1-1; D is perhaps TRBD1 (6 bases). CDR3 size: 13 residues. With 5 bases removed from V and 11 bases from J, the gap between germline ends came to 18 bases. The DNA for the CDR3 is TGTGCCAGCAGTAATGGGGCAGGGGTTGGGGCTTTCTTT. Residues: CASSNGAGVGAFF.

This sequence joins TRBV19 and TRBJ2-7; 7 nucleotides match TRBD1. V lost 5 bases, J lost 3 bases, and 7 bases stayed unmatched. The CDR3 has 14 amino acids. The germline CDR1 and CDR2 sequences are LNHDA and SQIVND (reference sequence). As DNA, the CDR3 is TGTGCCAGTAGTTTCCCCGGGACAGACTACGAGCAGTACTTC. This codes for CASSFPGTDYEQYF.

The chain links TRBV3-1 (or the pseudogene TRBV3-2) to TRBJ1-2; unclear D gene. V lost 1 base, J lost 3 bases, and 6 bases lay in between. The CDR3 is 13 residues long. Germline V lookup: CDR1 LGHDT, CDR2 YNNKEL (reference sequence). The CDR3 DNA reads TGTGCCAGCAGCCAAGCCAGGCACTATGGCTACACCTTC. Protein: CASSQARHYGYTF.

The chain joins TRBV7-7 to TRBJ2-7; D gene ambiguous. From germline, CDR1 is SSHAT and CDR2 FNYEAQ (reference sequence). This CDR3 spans 14 amino acids. V was pared by 8 bases and J by 0 bases, with 14 bases between. The CDR3 DNA sequence: TGTGCCAGCTCACCGGATTCGGGCTCCTACGAGCAGTACTTC. It specifies CASSPDSGSYEQYF.

The chain recombines TRBV10-3 with TRBJ2-7; no reliable D call. Trimming cost V 3 bases and J 2 bases, with 14 bases left between them. In germline, CDR1 is ENHRY, CDR2 SYGVKD. The CDR3 loop spans 15 amino acids. CDR3 DNA sequence: TGTGCCATCAGTGACCGCCTTCAAACTACCTACGAGCAGTACTTC. Translating it yields CAISDRLQTTYEQYF.

The chain recombines TRBV11-3 with TRBJ2-3; 8 positions agree with TRBD1. V shed 3 bases, J shed 3 bases, and the junction held 8 bases outside the gene matches. There are 16 residues in the CDR3. Germline CDR1 SGHNT, CDR2 YENEEA. DNA of the CDR3: TGTGCCAGCAGCTTCGGACAGGGAAAAGGTACAGATACGCAGTATTTT. This encodes CASSFGQGKGTDTQYF. Full variable domain (remainder filled in from reference TRBV11-3 and TRBJ2-3): EAGVVQSPRYKIIEKKQPVAFWCNPISGHNTLYWYLQNLGQGPELLIRYENEEAVDDSQLPKDRFSAERLKGVDSTLKIQPAELGDSAVYLCASSFGQGKGTDTQYFGPGTRLTVL.

The sample holds one count of this clone. The genes are TRBV7-2 and TRBJ2-2, with TRBD1 as a possible D gene (6 bases). V was clipped by 4 bases and J by 7 bases, with 13 bases between them. This CDR3 region has 14 residues. From germline, CDR1 is SGHTA and CDR2 FQGNSA. CDR3 sequence reads: CASSWDNGIGELFF. In DNA form, the CDR3 reads TGTGCCAGCAGCTGGGACAATGGCATCGGGGAGCTGTTTTTT. The complete variable domain, with remaining parts taken from reference TRBV7-2 and TRBJ2-2, reads GAGVSQSPSNKVTEKGKDVELRCDPISGHTALYWYRQSLGQGLEFLIYFQGNSAPDKSGLPSDRFSAERTGGSVSTLTIQRTQQEDSAVYLCASSWDNGIGELFFGEGSRLTVL.

The chain combines TRBV9 with TRBJ1-3; D perhaps matches TRBD1 (5 bases). The germline V and J ends were trimmed by 0 bases and 1 base, with 11 bases remaining between them. Looked up from germline, CDR1 is SGDLS and CDR2 is YYNGEE. The CDR3 extends over 16 amino acids. The CDR3 nucleotides are TGTGCCAGCAGCGTAGGCAGGGCCCCATCTGGAAACACCATATATTTT. It translates to CASSVGRAPSGNTIYF.

V gene TRBV9 combines with J gene TRBJ1-2, with 8 bases that match TRBD1. Germline loops: CDR1 SGDLS, CDR2 YYNGEE. This CDR3 has 19 residues. The junction had 17 bases not matched to a gene; V was cut back by 4 bases and J by 0 bases. The CDR3 nucleotides are TGTGCCAGCAGCCACGCCTCCTACGTAGGACAGGGTGCTAACTATGGCTACACCTTC. Protein: CASSHASYVGQGANYGYTF.

V and J are TRBV3-1 (or the pseudogene TRBV3-2) and TRBJ2-7; the D gene is possibly TRBD2 (5 bases). This CDR3 spans 16 amino acids. CDR1 and CDR2 from the germline V gene are LGHDT and YNNKEL (reference sequence). The V and J ends lost 5 bases and 3 bases respectively, with 20 bases between them. Here the CDR3 DNA reads TGTGCCAGCAGCATCAACTATGGGGAGTCCCTCTACGAGCAGTACTTC. This translates into CASSINYGESLYEQYF.

This chain uses TRBV28 with TRBJ2-5, with 10 bases fitting TRBD2. CDR3 size: 20 residues. Trimming removed 2 bases from V and 4 bases from J; junction bases left unmatched: 19. Per germline, CDR1 MDHEN and CDR2 SYDVKM. As DNA, the CDR3 is TGTGCCAGCAGTTTACCAAGACAGGGGACCCTAGCGGGAGTGGCAGAGACCCAGTACTTC. This encodes CASSLPRQGTLAGVAETQYF.

The V call is TRBV6-1, the J call TRBJ2-1; D ambiguous. This CDR3 region has 14 residues. Germline V CDR1 and CDR2: MNHNS, SASEGT. The ends were cut back, 3 bases at V and 2 bases at J, with 8 bases in the middle. CDR3 coding DNA: TGTGCCAGCAGTGAGCCGGGTACCTACAATGAGCAGTTCTTC. Translated, it gives CASSEPGTYNEQFF.

The V and J genes are TRBV6-5 and TRBJ1-2; 8 nucleotides align to TRBD1. The germline gives CDR1 MNHEY, CDR2 SVGAGI. The ends lost 5 bases at V and 4 bases at J; junction bases unmatched: 9. CDR3 length: 15 amino acids. CDR3 sequence: CASSLRWTGSYGYTF. CDR3 bases: TGTGCCAGCAGTCTACGGTGGACAGGGAGCTATGGCTACACCTTC.

This sequence joins TRBV5-4 and TRBJ2-7, with 14 bases identical to TRBD2. Germline trimming cut 4 bases from V and 2 bases from J; bases unmatched to any gene: 5. This CDR3 has 16 residues. Germline loops: CDR1 SGHNT, CDR2 YYREEE (reference sequence). The CDR3 sequence is CASSPPGLAGAYEQYF. The DNA for the CDR3 is TGTGCCAGCAGCCCACCGGGACTAGCGGGGGCCTACGAGCAGTACTTC.

This clone is a singleton in its sample. This rearrangement joins TRBV9 to TRBJ2-7, with 7 bases that match TRBD2. CDR3 length equals 16 residues. The ends lost 3 bases at V and 0 bases at J; junction bases unmatched: 9. Germline-derived CDR1 and CDR2 are SGDLS and YYNGEE. CDR3 protein: CASSAAWEGPSYEQYF. The CDR3 DNA reads as TGTGCCAGCAGCGCCGCGTGGGAGGGCCCCTCCTACGAGCAGTACTTC.